This TCR beta chain originates from a study of T cell responses to AZD1222 COVID-19 vaccine. Measured with immunoSEQ multiplex PCR; TCRdb has only the in-frame clones, and not every one. The table has 150,000 or so clones, 80% to 90% seen once. The CDR3 runs 15 residues. Trimming removed 3 bases at V and 8 bases at J, with 19 bases between. The V gene's germline CDR1 is LGHNA and CDR2 YSLEER. J is TRBJ1-2 and V is TRBV4-3, with no clear D. Here the sequenced sample was peripheral blood, taken on day 0 of AZD1222 vaccination. This clonotype was obtained from an adult in good health. The CDR3 is CASSQTRTAMSGYTF. In DNA, the CDR3 is TGCGCCAGCAGCCAGACAAGGACGGCTATGTCGGGCTACACCTTC.